These 3 T cell receptor beta chains share one sample of origin, sequenced in a study of blood T cell repertoires in COVID-19. TCRdb keeps only in-frame clones here, not all; method: immunoSEQ multiplex PCR. This sample has about 130,000 clones, with approximately 88% found just once. The source material was peripheral blood. All receptors come from a man aged 55 to 70 with acute or convalescent COVID-19.

The chain has TRBV6-2 or TRBV6-3 and TRBJ1-6; 7 bases are shared with TRBD1. CDR1 and CDR2 from the germline V gene are MNHEY and SVGEGT. CDR3 size: 16 residues. V was pared by 6 bases and J by 6 bases, with 11 bases of the junction left unmatched. The CDR3 DNA reads as TGTGCCAGCAGCCGCGGGACAGCAGGTATTAATTCACCCCTCCACTTT. This codes for CASSRGTAGINSPLHF.

This chain uses TRBV5-1 with TRBJ1-3; a possible D gene is TRBD1 (5 bases). CDR1 is SGHRS and CDR2 is YFSETQ in the germline V gene. Trimming shortened V by 5 bases and J by 4 bases, and 16 bases separated the two germline ends. The CDR3 contains 15 residues. The DNA for the CDR3 is TGCGCCAGCAGTCCCTCAGCGGGGGAAGGAAACACCATATATTTT. Encoded protein: CASSPSAGEGNTIYF.

The gene calls are TRBV19 and TRBJ1-1, with 9 bases lining up with TRBD1. The J segment lost 1 base and the V segment lost 3 bases, leaving 12 bases of the junction unmatched. This CDR3 is 18 amino acids long. Germline CDR1 LNHDA, CDR2 SQIVND (reference sequence). CDR3 amino acids: CASSIWWDRAVENTEAFF. In DNA, the CDR3 is TGTGCCAGTAGTATTTGGTGGGACAGGGCCGTGGAGAACACTGAAGCTTTCTTT.